A single sample is the source of the 5 T cell receptor beta chains below, sequenced in a study of control samples from healthy donors and cancer patients. Measured with immunoSEQ multiplex PCR; TCRdb has only the in-frame clones, and not every one. The table has roughly 450,000 clones, 80% to 95% seen once. The sample was PBMCs. Every receptor here comes from a man in his forties with head and neck cancer.

The chain employs TRBV28 and TRBJ2-3; tentative D call: TRBD1 (5 bases). The CDR3 contains 15 residues. Germline V gene data show CDR1 as MDHEN and CDR2 as SYDVKM. V gave up 5 bases and J gave up 3 bases, with 15 bases separating them. CDR3 residues: CASSDSGFGTDTQYF. CDR3 sequence (DNA): TGTGCCAGCAGTGATTCAGGGTTTGGGACAGATACGCAGTATTTT.

The rearrangement joins TRBV13 to TRBJ2-7; possibly TRBD1 for D (6 bases). CDR1 is PRHDT and CDR2 is FYEKMQ in the germline V gene (reference sequence). CDR3 length: 15 amino acids. Between the trimmed V and J ends, which lost 8 bases and 2 bases, there was a span of 19 bases. The CDR3 region is CASSFTGTRPYEQYF. The DNA of the CDR3 is TGTGCCAGCTCCTTTACCGGGACAAGACCCTACGAGCAGTACTTC.

V usage is TRBV3-1 (or the pseudogene TRBV3-2) and J usage is TRBJ1-4; D is perhaps TRBD1 (5 bases). The CDR3 spans 13 residues. The germline V and J ends were trimmed by 6 bases and 8 bases, with 13 bases remaining between them. Germline loops: CDR1 LGHDT, CDR2 YNNKEL (reference sequence). Here the CDR3 DNA reads TGTGCCAGCAGTTTAATTGGGGGGGAAAAACTGTTTTTT. Translating it yields CASSLIGGEKLFF.

The J gene is TRBJ2-1, the V gene TRBV7-3; TRBD2 matches at 12 bases. Germline assignment: CDR1 SGHTA and CDR2 FQGTGA. V shed 5 bases and J 6 bases; nucleotides not matched to a gene: 5. This CDR3 is built from 15 residues. The CDR3 spells CASSLGLAGLNEQFF. Written as DNA, the CDR3 is TGTGCCAGCAGCCTGGGACTAGCGGGCCTCAATGAGCAGTTCTTC.

V usage is TRBV2 and J usage is TRBJ1-2; a possible D gene is TRBD1 (5 bases). V was shortened by 4 bases and J by 1 base, with 13 bases between the two germline ends. The germline V gene has CDR1 SNHLY and CDR2 FYNNEI. The CDR3 is 15 amino acids. The CDR3 nucleotides read TGTGCCAGCAGTGCCGAGGTCAGGGTTAACTATGGCTACACCTTC. This codes for CASSAEVRVNYGYTF.